A selection of T cell receptor beta chains follows, all from one sample in a study of blood T cells in healthy people across ages. One entry per CDR3 protein results from TCRdb running MiXCR on the 5' RACE reads. This table holds 1.5 million or so distinct CDR3 sequences, under 55% found once. The sequencing input was blood. These receptor sequences come from a woman aged 18-29 years in good health. Each CDR3 is given with its conserved first and last residue. A D gene is named only where the DNA matches it firmly. Rows may omit the clone size; those that give it use once, few, many or a size class.

clone_size,j_call,cdr3_length,v_call,d_call,cdr3_aa,cdr3_nt
NA,TRBJ2-7,14,TRBV6-5,NA,CASAWDDDSYEQYF,TGTGCCAGCGCTTGGGACGACGACTCCTACGAGCAGTACTTC
few,TRBJ1-5,12,TRBV6-2/TRBV6-3,NA,CASSTRSQPQHF,TGTGCCAGCAGCACAAGGTCTCAGCCCCAGCATTTT
few,TRBJ1-2,14,TRBV12-3/TRBV12-4,NA,CASSFGGIGYGYTF,TGTGCCAGCAGTTTCGGGGGTATAGGGTATGGCTACACCTTC
once,TRBJ2-3,14,TRBV12-3/TRBV12-4,NA,CASSSAASTDTQYF,TGTGCCAGCAGTTCAGCCGCAAGCACAGATACGCAGTATTTT
NA,TRBJ2-4,13,TRBV5-1,NA,CASSPRTRGFQYF,TGCGCCAGCAGCCCAAGGACAAGGGGCTTTCAGTACTTC
NA,TRBJ2-1,14,TRBV7-9,NA,CASSLVNSRDEQFF,TGTGCCAGCAGCTTAGTCAACTCCAGGGATGAGCAGTTCTTC
few,TRBJ2-7,14,TRBV4-1,NA,CASSPTLGTSEQYF,TGCGCCAGCAGCCCGACCTTAGGGACATCCGAGCAGTACTTC
NA,TRBJ2-3,11,TRBV20-1,NA,CIGGSTDTQYF,TGCATTGGGGGTAGCACAGATACGCAGTATTTT
few,TRBJ2-1,17,TRBV7-9,TRBD2,CASSLAIGTTSEDEQFF,TGTGCCAGCAGCTTAGCGATCGGGACTACCTCCGAGGATGAGCAGTTCTTC
many,TRBJ2-5,12,TRBV7-2,TRBD2,CASSLASGTQYF,TGTGCCAGCAGTTTGGCTAGCGGGACCCAGTACTTC
few,TRBJ2-1,17,TRBV7-9,NA,CASSLLGTAVSYNEQFF,TGTGCCAGCAGCTTATTGGGGACGGCCGTTTCCTACAATGAGCAGTTCTTC
NA,TRBJ2-7,15,TRBV4-2,NA,CTSSQDFPGQYEQYF,TGTACCAGCAGCCAAGATTTCCCGGGACAATACGAGCAGTACTTC